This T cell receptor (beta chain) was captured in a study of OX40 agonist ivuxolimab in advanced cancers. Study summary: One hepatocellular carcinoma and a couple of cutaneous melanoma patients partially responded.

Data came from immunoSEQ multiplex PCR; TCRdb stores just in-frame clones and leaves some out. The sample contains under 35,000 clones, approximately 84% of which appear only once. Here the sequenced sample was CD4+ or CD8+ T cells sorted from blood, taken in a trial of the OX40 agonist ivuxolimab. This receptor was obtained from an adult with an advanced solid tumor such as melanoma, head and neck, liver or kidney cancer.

CDR3 residues: CASSPPGANTEAFF. The CDR3 region has the DNA TGTGCCAGCTCACCGCCCGGGGCGAACACTGAAGCTTTCTTT. The chain couples TRBV18 to TRBJ1-1; possible D gene TRBD1, 5 bases. The CDR3 spans 14 residues. Germline CDR1 reads KGHSH; CDR2 reads LQKENI. The V end lost 3 bases, the J end lost 1 base, and 9 bases lay between the germline ends.